The clone carrying this TCR beta chain was found a few times. Its matching antigen is unknown. The CDR3 has 12 amino acids. V lost 6 bases and J lost 1, with 6 bases in between. Germline-derived CDR1 and CDR2 are MDHEN and SYDVKM. This sample is part of a study of CD8 T cells in ankylosing spondylitis. Notes on the study in general: Disease-linked clones were found to be CD8+ and relatively rare in peripheral blood.

A single record per CDR3 protein comes from TCRdb applying MiXCR to the 5' RACE reads. Of roughly 150,000 distinct CDR3 sequences in the sample, approximately 7.3% were seen once. The chain joins TRBV28 to TRBJ1-1; D remains unclear. Sample: blood, either unsorted or a sorted T cell fraction (not recorded which). This TCR derives from a female donor with ankylosing spondylitis or in good health (not recorded which). CDR3 protein: CASRTKNTEAFF. The CDR3 DNA reads as TGTGCCAGCAGAACAAAGAACACTGAAGCTTTCTTT. Drawing the rest from reference TRBV28 and TRBJ1-1, the complete variable domain is DVKVTQSSRYLVKRTGEKVFLECVQDMDHENMFWYRQDPGLGLRLIYFSYDVKMKEKGDIPEGYSVSREKKERFSLILESASTNQTSMYLCASRTKNTEAFFGQGTRLTVV.